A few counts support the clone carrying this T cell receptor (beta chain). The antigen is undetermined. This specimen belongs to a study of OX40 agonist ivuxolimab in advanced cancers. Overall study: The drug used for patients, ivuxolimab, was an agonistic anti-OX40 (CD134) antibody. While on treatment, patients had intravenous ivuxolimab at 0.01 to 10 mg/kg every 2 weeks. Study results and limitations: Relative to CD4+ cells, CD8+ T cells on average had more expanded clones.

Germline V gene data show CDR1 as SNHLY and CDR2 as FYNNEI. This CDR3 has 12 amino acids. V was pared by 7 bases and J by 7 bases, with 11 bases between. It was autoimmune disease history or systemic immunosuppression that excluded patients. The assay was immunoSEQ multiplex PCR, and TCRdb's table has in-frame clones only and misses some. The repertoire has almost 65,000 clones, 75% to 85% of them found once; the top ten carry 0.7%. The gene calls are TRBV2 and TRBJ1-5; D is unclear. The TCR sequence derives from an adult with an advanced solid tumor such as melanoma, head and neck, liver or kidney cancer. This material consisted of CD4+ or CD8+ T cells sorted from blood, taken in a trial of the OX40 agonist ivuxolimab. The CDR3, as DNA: TGTGCCAGCACGGCAGCCCAACAGCCCCAGCATTTT. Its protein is CASTAAQQPQHF.